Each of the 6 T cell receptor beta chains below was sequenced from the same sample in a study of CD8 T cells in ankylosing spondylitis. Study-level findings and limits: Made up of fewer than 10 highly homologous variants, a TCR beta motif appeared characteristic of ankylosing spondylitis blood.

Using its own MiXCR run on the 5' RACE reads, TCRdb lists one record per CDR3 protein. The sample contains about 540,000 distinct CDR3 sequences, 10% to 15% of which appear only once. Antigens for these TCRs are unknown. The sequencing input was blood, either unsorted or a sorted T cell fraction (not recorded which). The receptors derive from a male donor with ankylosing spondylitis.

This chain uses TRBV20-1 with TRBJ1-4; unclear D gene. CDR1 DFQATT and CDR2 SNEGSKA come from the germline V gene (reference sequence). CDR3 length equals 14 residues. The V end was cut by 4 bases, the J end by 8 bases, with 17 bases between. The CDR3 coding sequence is TGCAGTGCTACTGGTCATGGCATCGAAGAAAAACTGTTTTTT. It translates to CSATGHGIEEKLFF.

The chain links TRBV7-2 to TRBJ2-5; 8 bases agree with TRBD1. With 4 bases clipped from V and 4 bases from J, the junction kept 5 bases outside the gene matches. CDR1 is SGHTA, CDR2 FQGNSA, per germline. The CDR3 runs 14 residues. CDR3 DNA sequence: TGTGCCAGCAGCTCAGGGGGCGATGGAGAGACCCAGTACTTC. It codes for CASSSGGDGETQYF.

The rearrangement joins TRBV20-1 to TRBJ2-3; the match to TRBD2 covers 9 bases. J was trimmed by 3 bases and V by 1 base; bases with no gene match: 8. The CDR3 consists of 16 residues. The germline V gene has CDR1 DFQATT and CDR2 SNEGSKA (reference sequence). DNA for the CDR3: TGCAGTGCTAGAGTAGCGGGAGTGGAGAGTACAGATACGCAGTATTTT. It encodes CSARVAGVESTDTQYF.

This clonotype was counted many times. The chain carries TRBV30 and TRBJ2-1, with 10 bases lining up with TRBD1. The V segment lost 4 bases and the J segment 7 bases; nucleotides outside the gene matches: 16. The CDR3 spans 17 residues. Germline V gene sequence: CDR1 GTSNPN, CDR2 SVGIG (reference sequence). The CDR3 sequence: CAWKGQGFVGRNNEQFF. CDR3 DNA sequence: TGTGCCTGGAAGGGACAGGGGTTCGTCGGAAGGAATAATGAGCAGTTCTTC. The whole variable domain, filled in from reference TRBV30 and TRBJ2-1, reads SQTIHQWPATLVQPVGSPLSLECTVEGTSNPNLYWYRQAAGRGLQLLFYSVGIGQISSEVPQNLSASRPQDRQFILSSKKLLLSDSGFYLCAWKGQGFVGRNNEQFFGPGTRLTVL.

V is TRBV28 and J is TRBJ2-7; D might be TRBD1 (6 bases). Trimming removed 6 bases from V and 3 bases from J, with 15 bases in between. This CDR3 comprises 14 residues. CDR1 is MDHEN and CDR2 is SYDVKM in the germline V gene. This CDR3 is CASRDGTTNYEQYV. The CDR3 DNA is TGTGCCAGCAGGGACGGGACAACCAACTACGAGCAGTACGTC.

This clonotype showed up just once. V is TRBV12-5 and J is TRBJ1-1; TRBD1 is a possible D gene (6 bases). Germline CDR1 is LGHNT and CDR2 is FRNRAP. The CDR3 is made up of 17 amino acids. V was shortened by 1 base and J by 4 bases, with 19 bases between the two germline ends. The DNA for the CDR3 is TGTGCTAGTGGTTTGGAGAGACAGAGGGGGGGCGGCACTGAAGCTTTCTTT. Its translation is CASGLERQRGGGTEAFF.